This TCR beta chain was observed in a study of T cell responses to AZD1222 COVID-19 vaccine. Whole-study findings and limits: A reported finding is that nearly half of spike-specific TCRs target unmutated variant regions. Spike-specific TCR breadth and depth both grew after two AZD1222 doses.

This CDR3 contains 13 residues. In germline, CDR1 is SGHTA, CDR2 FQGNSA. The germline V and J ends were trimmed by 6 bases and 5 bases, with 13 bases remaining between them. With respect to this clone: Its antigen is still unknown.

Clones were sequenced by immunoSEQ multiplex PCR, and TCRdb holds only the in-frame ones, with some missing. The sample records more than 95,000 clones, roughly 90% being singletons. The V gene is TRBV7-2, the J gene TRBJ2-5; TRBD1 might be the D (5 bases). The sequence came from an adult in good health. Here the sequenced sample was peripheral blood, taken on day 0 of AZD1222 vaccination. The DNA for the CDR3 is TGTGCCAGCAGTCTCCTGGGGCCCGAGACCCAGTACTTC. Its translation is CASSLLGPETQYF.